The next 5 T cell receptor beta chains were all read from a single sample in a study of tumor and adjacent non-tumor tissue in lung cancer. RNA was extracted from bulk tissue without any cell sorting. TCRbeta libraries were built with three rounds of nested PCR, modified from ARM-PCR. MiXCR was run by TCRdb on the multiplex PCR reads, yielding one entry per CDR3 protein. Of over 110,000 distinct CDR3 sequences listed, roughly 66% are singletons. What was sequenced was lung tumor tissue. These TCRs come from a man between 60 and 75 years old with small cell lung cancer.

This clonotype was recorded many times. The rearrangement uses TRBV30 and TRBJ1-4, with unresolved D. The CDR3 consists of 12 residues. The germline CDR1 and CDR2 sequences are GTSNPN and SVGIG (reference sequence). Between the trimmed V and J ends, which lost 4 bases and 2 bases, there was a span of 5 bases. The CDR3 sequence: CAWTGTNEKLFF. CDR3 nucleotides: TGTGCCTGGACCGGGACTAATGAAAAACTGTTTTTT.

This clonotype was detected once. The V and J genes are TRBV11-2 and TRBJ2-1; D is undetermined. This CDR3 region has 15 residues. The V end was cut by 9 bases, the J end by 0 bases, with 15 bases between. CDR1 is SGHAT and CDR2 is FQNNGV in the germline V gene. Here the CDR3 DNA reads TGTGCCAGGTGCTTGGGTGGTGGCTCCTACAATGAGCAGTTCTTC. The encoded protein is CARCLGGGSYNEQFF.

This clonotype was seen a handful of times. This may arise from a read error, as a much more abundant clone is one base away. CDR3 protein: CTSLRQGGYTF. DNA of the CDR3: TGTACCAGCTTAAGACAAGGTGGCTACACCTTC. The chain links TRBV12-3 or TRBV12-4 to TRBJ1-2; D is unresolved. The CDR3 extends over 11 amino acids.

V usage is TRBV11-2 and J usage is TRBJ2-7; D not resolved. The V end was cut by 5 bases, the J end by 4 bases, with 12 bases between. This CDR3 is built from 13 residues. The germline V gene has CDR1 SGHAT and CDR2 FQNNGV. The CDR3 here is CASSPHGLYEQYV. CDR3 nucleotide sequence: TGTGCCAGCAGCCCCCACGGGTTGTACGAGCAGTACGTC.

The gene calls are TRBV20-1 and TRBJ2-1; 10 bases agree with TRBD1. The assigned J gene may be wrong: the sequence end matches TRBJ2-7 better. The CDR3 consists of 15 residues. Germline loops: CDR1 DFQATT, CDR2 SNEGSKA (reference sequence). The CDR3 nucleotides read TGCAGTGCTGCGGACAGACAGGGGGCCTCCAATGAGCAGTACTTC. It specifies CSAADRQGASNEQYF.